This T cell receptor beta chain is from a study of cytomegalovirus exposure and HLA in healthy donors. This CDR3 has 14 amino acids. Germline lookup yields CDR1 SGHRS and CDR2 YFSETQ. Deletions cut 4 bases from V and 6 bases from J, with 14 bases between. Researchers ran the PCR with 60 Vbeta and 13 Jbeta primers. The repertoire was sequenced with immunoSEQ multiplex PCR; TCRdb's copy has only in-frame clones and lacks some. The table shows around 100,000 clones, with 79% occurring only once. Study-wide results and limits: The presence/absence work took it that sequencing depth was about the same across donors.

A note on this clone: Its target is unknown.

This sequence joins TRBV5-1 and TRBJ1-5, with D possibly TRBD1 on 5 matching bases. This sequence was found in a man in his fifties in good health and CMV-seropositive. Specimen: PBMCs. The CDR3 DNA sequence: TGCGCCAGCAGCCCTGCGGGGGAACGTCAGCCCCAGCATTTT. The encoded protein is CASSPAGERQPQHF.